The 10 T cell receptor beta chains presented below share a single source sample, sequenced in a study of Tregs in tolerant kidney transplant recipients. Recipients received nonmyeloablative bone marrow transplants from related graft donors, with transient mixed chimerism. TCRdb keeps only in-frame clones here, not all; method: immunoSEQ multiplex PCR. The repertoire includes approximately 81,000 clones, 91% of them detected once, and approximately 1.4% sits in the top ten. Specimen: CD4+ T cells from blood (PBMCs), collected 24 months after the transplant. The receptors come from a human patient who received a combined kidney and bone marrow transplant. The graft donor may account for some of the T cells.

This clone was observed once. The V and J genes are TRBV19 and TRBJ2-7, with D possibly TRBD1 on 5 matching bases. V was pared by 5 bases and J by 1 base, with 15 bases between. Germline CDR1 LNHDA, CDR2 SQIVND (reference sequence). The CDR3 spans 15 residues. The CDR3 DNA is TGTGCCAGTAGTCCTTATCCAGGGAAGTCCTACGAGCAGTACTTC. This translates into CASSPYPGKSYEQYF.

About this clone itself: Other DNA sequences in this sample translate to the same CDR3. The chain combines TRBV7-9 with TRBJ2-7; D gene uncertain. With 1 base removed from V and 1 base from J, the gap between germline ends came to 8 bases. This CDR3 contains 14 residues. Germline V gene data show CDR1 as SEHNR and CDR2 as FQNEAQ (reference sequence). The CDR3 DNA reads TGTGCCAGCAGCTTAGGGCAGGCTTCCTACGAGCAGTACTTC. Protein product: CASSLGQASYEQYF.

The genes are TRBV27 and TRBJ1-6; D is possibly TRBD1 (5 bases). The V gene lost 7 bases and the J gene lost 10 bases, with 17 bases spanning the gap. The germline CDR1 and CDR2 sequences are MNHEY and SMNVEV (reference sequence). This CDR3 is built from 14 residues. The CDR3 DNA is TGTGCCAGCACAAGCTTGGGGGGACGGTCACCCCTCCACTTT. Protein product: CASTSLGGRSPLHF.

The chain uses TRBV7-2 and TRBJ1-1, with D unresolved. Germline V gene data show CDR1 as SGHTA and CDR2 as FQGNSA. The CDR3 is made up of 13 amino acids. V was shortened by 2 bases and J by 8 bases, with 12 bases between the two germline ends. The chain's CDR3 is CASSLLREAEAFF. The CDR3 nucleotides read TGTGCCAGCAGCTTACTTAGAGAGGCGGAAGCTTTCTTT. Looking up the rest from reference TRBV7-2 and TRBJ1-1 gives the full variable domain: GAGVSQSPSNKVTEKGKDVELRCDPISGHTALYWYRQSLGQGLEFLIYFQGNSAPDKSGLPSDRFSAERTGGSVSTLTIQRTQQEDSAVYLCASSLLREAEAFFGQGTRLTVV.

This clone was seen only a few times. The V call is TRBV18, the J call TRBJ2-1, with D perhaps TRBD2 (5 bases). The CDR3 covers 16 residues. V gave up 6 bases and J gave up 0 bases, with 15 bases separating them. In germline, CDR1 is KGHSH, CDR2 LQKENI. CDR3 nucleotides: TGTGCCAGCTCGCGCCGTGGGGAGAGCTCCTACAATGAGCAGTTCTTC. Translation gives CASSRRGESSYNEQFF.

This chain uses TRBV6-8 with TRBJ2-4; 7 nucleotides align to TRBD1. Trimming cost V 0 bases and J 7 bases; bases outside gene matches: 3. Germline V gene lookup returns CDR1 MNHGY and CDR2 SAAAGT. CDR3 length: 14 amino acids. The CDR3 reads CASSYSGTENIQYF. In DNA form, the CDR3 reads TGTGCCAGCAGTTACTCGGGGACAGAGAACATTCAGTACTTC.

The chain carries TRBV21-1 and TRBJ1-5; the table gives TRBD1 as D, unverified against the DNA. TRBV21-1 is deemed a pseudogene. The CDR3 extends over 15 amino acids. CDR3 sequence (DNA): TGTGCCAGCAGCAAAGGGGACAGAGGATTTCAGCCCCAGCATTTT. Its protein is CASSKGDRGFQPQHF.

The V call is TRBV7-9, the J call TRBJ2-3; 8 bases align to TRBD1. Trimming removed 1 base from V and 4 bases from J; junction bases left unmatched: 7. The length of the CDR3 is 16 residues. Per germline, CDR1 SEHNR and CDR2 FQNEAQ (reference sequence). The CDR3 nucleotides are TGTGCCAGCAGCTTAGTCCGGACAGGGAGCCCAGATACGCAGTATTTT. The encoded protein is CASSLVRTGSPDTQYF.

CDR3 sequence reads: CASSPEAGTTQETQYF. DNA of the CDR3: TGTGCCAGCAGCCCAGAGGCCGGGACTACACAAGAGACCCAGTACTTC. The rearrangement links TRBV7-2 to TRBJ2-5; TRBD2 aligns across 7 bases. Germline CDR1 SGHTA, CDR2 FQGNSA. CDR3 length: 16 amino acids. Trimming at V came to 5 bases and at J to 2 bases, leaving 11 bases not matched to a gene.

V is TRBV7-2 and J is TRBJ1-2; D is perhaps TRBD1 (5 bases). Trimming took off 2 bases at V and 7 bases at J, with 11 bases between the two ends. The CDR3 totals 13 residues. Germline CDR1 is SGHTA and CDR2 is FQGNSA. The chain's CDR3 is CASSLSRGAGYTF. The CDR3 DNA reads as TGTGCCAGCAGCTTATCAAGGGGTGCTGGCTACACCTTC.